The rows below give T cell receptor beta chains drawn from one sample of a study of T-cell memory formation after mild COVID-19. TCRdb re-called the 5' RACE reads through MiXCR, storing one row per CDR3 protein. This table holds 300,000 to 400,000 distinct CDR3 sequences, around 21% found once. Sequencing was carried out using PBMCs or a T cell subset sorted from them (not recorded which). The receptors stem from an adult woman who had mild COVID-19 (a few samples of this study predate the infection). Cell type and time point are not known. Each CDR3 is given with its conserved first and last residue.

V gene	J gene	CDR3 protein
TRBV6-1	TRBJ2-7	CASSDLKGAHYYYEQYF
TRBV20-1	TRBJ2-1	CSARQASGSNNEQFF
TRBV7-7	TRBJ2-2	CASRGLGGELFF
TRBV7-9	TRBJ1-4	CASSSTWGADEKLFF
TRBV20-1	TRBJ2-7	CSATDRENEQYF
TRBV5-4	TRBJ2-3	CASSWGAGGPRDTQYF
TRBV12-3/TRBV12-4	TRBJ2-3	CASSSYRGTDTQYF
TRBV6-2/TRBV6-3	TRBJ2-1	CASSYSGELFNEQFF
TRBV7-9	TRBJ2-7	CASSFPPRDRVVYEQYF
TRBV3-1	TRBJ1-2	CASSGQNRGDYGYTF
TRBV9	TRBJ1-2	CASSVAGGRGYGYTF
TRBV30	TRBJ2-1	CAWTQGTTVYNEQFF
TRBV2	TRBJ2-7	CASNWGQGYEQYF
TRBV3-1	TRBJ2-7	CASSQGTSGGWEQYF
TRBV7-2	TRBJ2-7	CASGRASWYEQYF
TRBV30	TRBJ2-1	CAWSRGLANEQFF
TRBV15	TRBJ1-3	CATSRPYPWNTIYF
TRBV12-3/TRBV12-4	TRBJ2-1	CASSLAGAHNEQLF
TRBV6-5	TRBJ1-4	CASSYLAANYEKLFF
TRBV20-1	TRBJ1-5	CSATVLGSGDQPQHF
TRBV4-1	TRBJ2-1	CASSQGLAGPRSSNEQFF
TRBV20-1	TRBJ1-1	CSARETGAGLNTEAFF
TRBV29-1	TRBJ1-1	CSVAGLNTEAFF
TRBV2	TRBJ2-7	CASITNPAGDSYSYEQYF
TRBV9	TRBJ1-6	CASSVSVDNSPLHF